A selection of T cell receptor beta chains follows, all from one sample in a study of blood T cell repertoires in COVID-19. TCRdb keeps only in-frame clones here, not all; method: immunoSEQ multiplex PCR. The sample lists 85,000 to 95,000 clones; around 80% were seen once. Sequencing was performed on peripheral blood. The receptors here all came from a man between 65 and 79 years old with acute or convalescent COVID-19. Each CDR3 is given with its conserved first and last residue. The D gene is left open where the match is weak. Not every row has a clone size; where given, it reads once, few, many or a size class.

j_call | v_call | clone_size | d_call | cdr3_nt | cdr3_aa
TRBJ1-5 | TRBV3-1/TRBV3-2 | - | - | TGTGCCAGCAGCCAGACTACGGGCCTCAATCAGCCCCAGCATTTT | CASSQTTGLNQPQHF
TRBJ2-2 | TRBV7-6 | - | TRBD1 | TGTGCCAGCAGCTTAATGACAGGGTACGGCGGGGAGCTGTTTTTT | CASSLMTGYGGELFF
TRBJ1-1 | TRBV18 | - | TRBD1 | TGTGCCAGCTCACCAAATGACGGGACAGTCAACCCTGAAGCTTTCTTT | CASSPNDGTVNPEAFF
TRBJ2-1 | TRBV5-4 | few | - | TGTGCCAGCAGCTTGGGCTACGGCTACAATGAGCAGTTCTTC | CASSLGYGYNEQFF
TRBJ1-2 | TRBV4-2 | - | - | TGTGCCAGCAGCCAAGATTCCGGGAGGGTTTATGGCTCTAACTATGGCTACACCTTC | CASSQDSGRVYGSNYGYTF
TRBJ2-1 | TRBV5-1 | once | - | TGCGCCAGCAGCTTGGGAGGCAGGGTAAATGAGCAGTTCTTC | CASSLGGRVNEQFF
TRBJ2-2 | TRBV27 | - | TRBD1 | TGTGCCACCAAAAGGGGGACAGTGAACACCGGGGAGCTGTTTTTT | CATKRGTVNTGELFF
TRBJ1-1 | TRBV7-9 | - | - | TGTGCCAGCAGCTTAGACTTTGGACTGGGGACTGAAGCTTTCTTT | CASSLDFGLGTEAFF
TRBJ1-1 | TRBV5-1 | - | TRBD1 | TGCGCCAGCAGCTTGATGTGGGACAGGGTGAACACTGAAGCTTTCTTT | CASSLMWDRVNTEAFF
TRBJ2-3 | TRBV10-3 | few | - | TGTGCCATCAGTGAGGGGGGCGATACAGATACGCAGTATTTT | CAISEGGDTDTQYF
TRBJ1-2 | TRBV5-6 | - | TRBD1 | TGTGGGAAAAGGGACAGGGGCGAATCAGACTATGGCTACACCTTC | CGKRDRGESDYGYTF
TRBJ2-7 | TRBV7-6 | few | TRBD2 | TGTGCCAGCAGCTCGCCGGGACTAGCGGGAGTCAAGTACGAGCAGTACTTC | CASSSPGLAGVKYEQYF
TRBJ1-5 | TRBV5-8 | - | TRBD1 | TGTGCCAGCAGCTTTGCCGGGACAGGGGCAGGCAATCAGCCCCAGCATTTT | CASSFAGTGAGNQPQHF
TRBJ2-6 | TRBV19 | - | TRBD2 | TGTGCCAGTAATCTAGGGGGGACTAGCGGGATTCTCTCTGGGGCCAACGTCCTGACTTTC | CASNLGGTSGILSGANVLTF
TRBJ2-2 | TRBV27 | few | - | TGTGCCAGCAGTTTTTGGAAGACAGTAAACACCGGGGAGCTGTTTTTT | CASSFWKTVNTGELFF
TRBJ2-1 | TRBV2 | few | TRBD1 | TGTGCCAGCAGTGACAGGACAGGGGGTGAATACAATGAGCAGTTCTTC | CASSDRTGGEYNEQFF
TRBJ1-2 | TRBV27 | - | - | TGTGCCACTAAAGCCGAGGGGACTTTGGCAGATGGCTACACCTTC | CATKAEGTLADGYTF
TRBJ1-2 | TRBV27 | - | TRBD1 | TGTGCCAGCAGTGCCAGACAGGGGGCGGTGGGGTATGGCTACACCTTC | CASSARQGAVGYGYTF
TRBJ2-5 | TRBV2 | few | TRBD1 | TGTGCCAGCAGCAAGACAGGGGGCCAGGAGACCCAGTACTTC | CASSKTGGQETQYF
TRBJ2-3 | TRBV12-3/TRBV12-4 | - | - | TGTGCCAGCAGCCCTTCCGGGATCGTAGGGTATTTT | CASSPSGIVGYF
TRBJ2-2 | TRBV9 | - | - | TGTGCCAGCAGCGTAGACTTTTACACCGGGGAGCTGTTTTTT | CASSVDFYTGELFF
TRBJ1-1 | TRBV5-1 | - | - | TGCGCCAGCAGCTTGGGGTCGCAGGGCTTGTCAGGAACTGAAGCTTTCTTT | CASSLGSQGLSGTEAFF
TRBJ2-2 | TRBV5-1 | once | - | TGCGCCAGCAGCGCGGACACCCAGGGGGGCACCGGGGAGCTGTTTTTT | CASSADTQGGTGELFF
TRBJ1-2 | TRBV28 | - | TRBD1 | TGTGCCAGCATGACGTTGGACAGGGAAGGCTACACCTTC | CASMTLDREGYTF
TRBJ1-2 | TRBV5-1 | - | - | TGCGCCAGCAGTTCTTTAGAGGTTGGCTACACCTTC | CASSSLEVGYTF
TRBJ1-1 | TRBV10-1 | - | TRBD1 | TGCACCAGCAGACAGGGTGTAAACACTGAAGCTTTCTTT | CTSRQGVNTEAFF